This TCR beta chain appears in the sequencing data of a study of yellow fever vaccine responses in identical twins. Study results and limitations: After vaccination, twins' T cell response reportedly seemed partly convergent, partly personalized.

TCRdb fed the RT-PCR reads into MiXCR, producing one record per CDR3 protein. The table lists about 34,000 distinct CDR3 sequences, less than 70% of them singletons. On this clonotype: Its antigen is unidentified.

This CDR3 is built from 15 residues. Germline CDR1 is SGDLS and CDR2 is YYNGEE. Unmatched junction bases numbered 12, after V lost 7 bases and J lost 3 bases. This chain links TRBV9 with TRBJ2-7, with 8 positions matching TRBD2. This TCR derives from a woman under 30 who received the yellow fever vaccine. Sequences were derived from T cells from blood (PBMCs), unsorted or a sorted subset (not recorded which), sampled before or after yellow fever vaccination (not recorded which). DNA of the CDR3: TGTGCCAGCGCCCAAGAGGGGCTAGCGGGCTACGAGCAGTACTTC. It specifies CASAQEGLAGYEQYF.